A selection of T cell receptor beta chains follows, all from one sample in a study of cytomegalovirus exposure and HLA in healthy donors. Profiled with immunoSEQ multiplex PCR; TCRdb holds only in-frame clones, not every one. The repertoire includes 170,000 or so clones, over 70% of them detected once, and 2.5% to 3.5% sits in the top ten. Sequencing used PBMCs. The receptor source for this set is a woman in her forties or fifties in good health and CMV-seropositive. CDR3s include the opening cysteine and the closing phenylalanine or tryptophan. Fields, in order: D gene, V gene, clone size, J gene, CDR3 length, CDR3 protein, CDR3 DNA. A D gene is named only where the DNA matches it firmly. Expanded clones get a size class; other rows say once, few or many, or leave the size out.

NA	TRBV7-2	NA	TRBJ2-4	15	CASSHRDGQMAIQYF	TGTGCCAGCAGCCACAGAGACGGACAAATGGCCATTCAGTACTTC
TRBD2	TRBV5-1	NA	TRBJ2-3	16	CASSLDGGRAVDTQYF	TGCGCCAGCAGCTTGGATGGCGGGAGGGCCGTAGATACGCAGTATTTT
NA	TRBV7-2	NA	TRBJ2-7	14	CASSLDRGTNEQYF	TGTGCCAGCAGCTTAGATAGGGGAACCAACGAGCAGTACTTC
NA	TRBV6-1	once	TRBJ2-2	13	CASSLRGSGELFF	TGTGCCAGCAGCCTCAGGGGTTCCGGGGAGCTGTTTTTT
TRBD2	TRBV4-3	NA	TRBJ2-2	17	CASSPLTSGRIWGELFF	TGCGCCAGCAGCCCTCTGACTAGCGGGAGAATTTGGGGGGAGCTGTTTTTT
NA	TRBV29-1	once	TRBJ1-6	14	CSAKEGRADSPLHF	TGCAGCGCCAAGGAGGGCAGGGCGGATTCACCCCTCCACTTT
TRBD2	TRBV2	NA	TRBJ2-3	14	CASKGGGSTDTQYF	TGTGCCAGCAAAGGCGGGGGGAGCACAGATACGCAGTATTTT
NA	TRBV18	NA	TRBJ1-1	16	CASSPRGGNIGTEAFF	TGTGCCAGCTCACCAAGGGGTGGCAACATCGGGACTGAAGCTTTCTTT
TRBD1	TRBV7-9	NA	TRBJ2-1	15	CASSQTGTGNNEQFF	TGTGCCAGCAGCCAAACCGGGACAGGGAACAATGAGCAGTTCTTC
TRBD1	TRBV19	NA	TRBJ1-1	15	CASSAGTGKNTEAFF	TGTGCCAGTAGTGCGGGGACAGGGAAAAACACTGAAGCTTTCTTT
TRBD1	TRBV5-6	NA	TRBJ1-2	13	CASGPDRNYGYTF	TGTGCCAGCGGCCCGGACAGGAACTATGGCTACACCTTC
NA	TRBV5-6	few	TRBJ1-2	18	CASSHVDSRDLPAGGYTF	TGTGCCAGCAGCCACGTCGACAGCCGGGACTTACCGGCTGGGGGCTACACCTTC
NA	TRBV7-2	NA	TRBJ1-2	15	CASSSGGAQGYGYTF	TGTGCCAGCAGCTCGGGGGGGGCGCAGGGCTATGGCTACACCTTC
NA	TRBV7-2	NA	TRBJ1-1	13	CASSLNTDTEAFF	TGTGCCAGCAGCTTAAATACTGACACTGAAGCTTTCTTT
TRBD1	TRBV7-9	once	TRBJ2-3	16	CASSLANRGPTDTQYF	TGTGCCAGCAGCTTAGCGAACAGGGGGCCGACAGATACGCAGTATTTT
NA	TRBV6-6	NA	TRBJ2-2	15	CASSPRDLLPGELFF	TGTGCCAGCAGTCCTCGGGACTTATTACCCGGGGAGCTGTTTTTT
NA	TRBV4-1	NA	TRBJ2-1	17	CASSQEPAGSSYNEQFF	TGCGCCAGCAGCCAAGAGCCAGCGGGCAGCTCCTACAATGAGCAGTTCTTC
TRBD1	TRBV7-9	NA	TRBJ1-2	13	CASRGQGRTGYTF	TGTGCCAGCAGGGGACAGGGGAGGACTGGCTACACCTTC
TRBD1	TRBV6-1	once	TRBJ1-1	15	CASSEPTGWATEAFF	TGTGCCAGCAGTGAACCGACAGGGTGGGCCACTGAAGCTTTCTTT
NA	TRBV29-1	NA	TRBJ1-3	13	CSFAQGSGNTIYF	TGCAGCTTCGCCCAGGGGTCAGGAAACACCATATATTTT
TRBD1	TRBV2	once	TRBJ1-1	14	CASSGWTGETEAFF	TGTGCCAGCAGTGGGTGGACAGGGGAAACTGAAGCTTTCTTT
TRBD1	TRBV5-1	NA	TRBJ2-7	15	CASSRGQGALGEQYF	TGCGCCAGCAGCCGGGGACAGGGGGCTCTAGGCGAGCAGTACTTC
NA	TRBV19	NA	TRBJ1-4	13	CASSIQSDEKLFF	TGTGCCAGTAGTATTCAGTCTGATGAAAAACTGTTTTTT
NA	TRBV7-9	NA	TRBJ2-3	17	CASSLVQGGAGADTQYF	TGTGCCAGCAGCTTAGTCCAGGGGGGCGCAGGAGCAGATACGCAGTATTTT
NA	TRBV5-4	NA	TRBJ1-3	16	CASSLEGLNSGNTIYF	TGTGCCAGCAGCTTGGAGGGGCTTAACTCTGGAAACACCATATATTTT
NA	TRBV27	NA	TRBJ2-7	13	CASRRDYPYEQYF	TGTGCCAGCCGTCGGGATTACCCCTACGAGCAGTACTTC
NA	TRBV30	NA	TRBJ1-2	13	CAWVEGTNYGYTF	TGTGCCTGGGTAGAGGGTACTAACTATGGCTACACCTTC
NA	TRBV15	NA	TRBJ1-4	12	CATSTRQMKLFF	TGTGCCACCAGCACCCGACAGATGAAACTGTTTTTT